This T cell receptor beta chain is from a study of blood T cell repertoires in COVID-19. Turning to the study itself: Both acute and convalescent COVID-19 samples were obtained from the United States, Italy and Spain.

The Seattle site enrolled patients during active infection and followed them longitudinally. This CDR3 has 16 amino acids. V lost 5 bases and J lost 7; bases outside the gene matches: 9. The germline CDR1 and CDR2 sequences are LNHDA and SQIVND (reference sequence). Libraries were prepared by immunoSEQ multiplex PCR; TCRdb keeps only in-frame clonotypes and omits some of them. The table shows about 480,000 clones, with nearly 90% occurring only once. Material for sequencing was peripheral blood. The TCR originated in a man aged 18 to 29 with COVID-19, enrolled during active disease. This chain uses TRBV19 with TRBJ1-4; TRBD1 matches 11 bases. The CDR3 region is CASSPLTGTGGEKLFF. The CDR3 nucleotides read TGTGCCAGTAGTCCCCTCACCGGGACAGGGGGTGAAAAACTGTTTTTT.